This entry is about one TCR beta chain. Its antigen is undetermined. With iRepertoire HTBI primers and Arm-PCR of CDR3 regions, TCR beta libraries were built. How the authors handled the data: Samples jointly harbored fewer than 70 TRBV and over 11 TRBJ segments. MiXCR, run by TCRdb on the multiplex PCR reads, gives a single entry per CDR3 protein. The V and J calls reflect TCRdb's pipeline rather than the authors' work. The sample contains roughly 500,000 distinct CDR3 sequences, roughly a fifth of which appear only once. The sample originates from a study of regulatory T cells in long-lasting Graves disease. Across the study: Disease was considered persistent Graves' disease after over 5 years of antithyroid drugs (with positive TSH receptor antibodies).

Study outcomes and limitations: Persistent patients shared more public clonotypes (approximately 2,800) than new patients (approximately 1,000).

Time point reported: persistent/refractory GD, antithyroid drugs over 5 years with positive TRAb. PBMC-extracted RNA yielded the TCR library. The sample was peripheral blood mononuclear cells (PBMCs), taken when the disease was refractory, from a patient treated with antithyroid drugs. This receptor was identified in a female donor with Graves disease.

The CDR3 DNA reads as TGCGCCAGCAGCCAAGAGAAGCGGAACGCAACCTACGAGCAGTACTTC. This sequence encodes CASSQEKRNATYEQYF. The chain couples TRBV4-1 to TRBJ2-7; a possible D gene is TRBD2 (5 bases). The CDR3 consists of 16 residues. Germline CDR1 reads MGHRA; CDR2 reads YSYEKL. The V and J ends lost 0 bases and 2 bases respectively, with 14 bases between them.